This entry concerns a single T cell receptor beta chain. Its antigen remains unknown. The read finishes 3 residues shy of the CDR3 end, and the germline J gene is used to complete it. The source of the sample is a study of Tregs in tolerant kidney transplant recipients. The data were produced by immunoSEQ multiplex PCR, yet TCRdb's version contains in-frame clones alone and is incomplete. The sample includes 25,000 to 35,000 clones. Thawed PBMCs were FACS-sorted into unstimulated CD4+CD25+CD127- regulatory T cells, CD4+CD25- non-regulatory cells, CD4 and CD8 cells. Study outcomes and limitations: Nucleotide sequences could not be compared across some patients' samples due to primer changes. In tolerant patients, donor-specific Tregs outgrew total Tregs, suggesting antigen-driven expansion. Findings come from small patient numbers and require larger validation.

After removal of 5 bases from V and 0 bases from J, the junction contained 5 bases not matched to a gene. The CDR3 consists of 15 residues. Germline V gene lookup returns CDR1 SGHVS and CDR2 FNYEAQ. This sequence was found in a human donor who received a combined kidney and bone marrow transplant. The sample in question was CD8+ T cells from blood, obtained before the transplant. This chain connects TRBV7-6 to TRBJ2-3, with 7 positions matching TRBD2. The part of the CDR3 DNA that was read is TGTGCCAGCAGCCAGGGACTACCCAGCACAGATACG. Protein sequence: CASSQGLPSTDT. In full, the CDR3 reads CASSQGLPSTDTQYF.